The 26 T cell receptor beta chains in this list originate from one sample, sequenced in a study of T cells in Graves' hyperthyroidism and ophthalmopathy. The investigators amplified TCR beta CDR3 regions from RNA transcripts. Using the HTBI primer set, a first-round RT-PCR was run on the TCR CDR3. TCRdb used MiXCR to reprocess the multiplex PCR reads, holding one entry per CDR3 protein. The data show roughly 250,000 distinct CDR3 sequences, roughly 20% seen once. The source material was blood. The source of these receptors is a man aged 25 to 40 with Graves' ophthalmopathy.

This clonotype was counted only a few times. The V and J genes are TRBV7-3 and TRBJ2-5, with a possible D match to TRBD1 (6 bases). Germline V gene sequence: CDR1 SGHTA, CDR2 FQGTGA. V was pared by 1 base and J by 7 bases, with 13 bases between. The CDR3 totals 14 residues. CDR3: CASSLIGGQGTQYF. The CDR3 DNA reads as TGTGCCAGCAGCTTAATTGGGGGCCAGGGGACCCAGTACTTC.

This clonotype was detected only a few times. V usage is TRBV7-9 and J usage is TRBJ2-7; 8 nucleotides match TRBD1. This CDR3 has 15 residues. Germline V gene sequence: CDR1 SEHNR, CDR2 FQNEAQ (reference sequence). The J segment lost 3 bases and the V segment lost 5 bases, leaving 9 bases of the junction unmatched. CDR3 protein: CASSRGQGSDYEQYF. The CDR3 bases are TGTGCCAGCAGCCGAGGACAGGGATCAGACTACGAGCAGTACTTC. Full variable domain (missing parts from reference TRBV7-9 and TRBJ2-7): DTGVSQNPRHKITKRGQNVTFRCDPISEHNRLYWYRQTLGQGPEFLTYFQNEAQLEKSRLLSDRFSAERPKGSFSTLEIQRTEQGDSAMYLCASSRGQGSDYEQYFGPGTRLTVT.

The V and J genes are TRBV5-1 and TRBJ2-5; 7 bases map to TRBD1. Germline V gives CDR1 SGHRS, CDR2 YFSETQ. The CDR3 totals 15 residues. V lost 2 bases, J lost 1 base, and 5 bases stayed unmatched. CDR3 in DNA: TGCGCCAGCAGCTTTCAGGGACAGCCCCAAGAGACCCAGTACTTC. Protein: CASSFQGQPQETQYF.

The table lists this clonotype with a few counts. The gene calls are TRBV28 and TRBJ1-1; TRBD1 aligns across 11 bases. V was pared by 6 bases and J by 5 bases, with 8 bases of the junction left unmatched. Germline CDR1 MDHEN, CDR2 SYDVKM. The CDR3 totals 15 residues. DNA for the CDR3: TGTGCCAGCAGGAGGGGACAGGGGGTTTTGACTGAAGCTTTCTTT. Protein product: CASRRGQGVLTEAFF.

The chain is built from TRBV7-9 and TRBJ2-7, with D possibly matching TRBD2 (7 bases). Germline V gene lookup returns CDR1 SEHNR and CDR2 FQNEAQ (reference sequence). Trimming removed 5 bases at V and 3 bases at J, with 11 bases between. This CDR3 spans 13 amino acids. CDR3 loop: CASSQGTIYEQYF. In nucleotides, the CDR3 is TGTGCCAGCAGCCAGGGGACTATCTACGAGCAGTACTTC.

V is TRBV12-3 or TRBV12-4 and J is TRBJ1-5; no definite D call. This CDR3 spans 16 amino acids. V lost 6 bases to trimming and J lost 3 bases, with 18 bases between them. The CDR3 reads CASRTSLKGVNQPQHF. The CDR3 DNA follows: TGTGCCAGCAGAACCTCCCTAAAGGGCGTCAATCAGCCCCAGCATTTT.

This clonotype was observed at least ten times. The CDR3 loop is CASGKDRARQETQYF. In nucleotides, the CDR3 is TGTGCCAGCGGGAAAGACAGGGCACGTCAAGAGACCCAGTACTTC. The rearrangement links TRBV2 to TRBJ2-5; 7 positions match TRBD1. Trimming cost V 8 bases and J 2 bases; bases outside gene matches: 11. The CDR3 sequence is 15 residues long. The germline gives CDR1 SNHLY, CDR2 FYNNEI. Full variable domain (outside the CDR3, taken from reference TRBV2 and TRBJ2-5): EPEVTQTPSHQVTQMGQEVILRCVPISNHLYFYWYRQILGQKVEFLVSFYNNEISEKSEIFDDQFSVERPDGSNFTLKIRSTKLEDSAMYFCASGKDRARQETQYFGPGTRLLVL.

This chain connects TRBV28 to TRBJ2-5; maybe TRBD1 (5 bases). V was cut by 3 bases and J by 5 bases, with 13 bases left in between. Germline values: CDR1 MDHEN, CDR2 SYDVKM. The CDR3 spans 14 residues. CDR3 sequence (DNA): TGTGCCAGCAGTTTTGTAGGGGTTGTGGAGACCCAGTACTTC. Protein product: CASSFVGVVETQYF.

The chain has TRBV27 and TRBJ2-1, with no clear D. The germline V gene has CDR1 MNHEY and CDR2 SMNVEV (reference sequence). The CDR3 has 14 residues. Trimming removed 5 bases at V and 8 bases at J, with 16 bases between. CDR3 in DNA: TGTGCCAGCAGTCCCCGCCCGCGATGGGATGAGCAGTTCTTC. It specifies CASSPRPRWDEQFF.

This clonotype was seen at least ten times. The chain has TRBV3-1 and TRBJ2-1, with unresolved D. Trimming cost V 4 bases and J 9 bases, with 10 bases left between them. CDR1 is LGHDT and CDR2 is YNNKEL in the germline V gene (reference sequence). The CDR3 is 12 residues long. The CDR3: CASSRTKFEQFF. Here the CDR3 DNA reads TGTGCCAGCAGCCGGACGAAGTTTGAGCAGTTCTTC.

This clonotype has ten or more counts. This chain connects TRBV3-1 to TRBJ1-1; D gene ambiguous. V lost 0 bases and J 1 base, leaving 12 bases between the germline ends. The CDR3 covers 16 residues. Per germline, CDR1 LGHDT and CDR2 YNNKEL (reference sequence). CDR3 region: CASSQDRAITNTEAFF. The DNA for the CDR3 is TGTGCCAGCAGCCAAGATAGGGCCATAACGAACACTGAAGCTTTCTTT.

The V call is TRBV28, the J call TRBJ2-7, with unresolved D. This CDR3 contains 12 residues. CDR1 and CDR2 (germline): MDHEN, SYDVKM. V was trimmed by 2 bases and J by 4 bases, leaving 6 bases between them. This CDR3 is CASSLLNYEQYF. The CDR3 DNA reads as TGTGCCAGCAGTTTACTTAATTACGAGCAGTACTTC.

The chain joins TRBV12-3 or TRBV12-4 to TRBJ1-1, with a weak D call TRBD1 (6 bases). V lost 6 bases to trimming and J lost 4 bases, with 15 bases between them. CDR3 length: 14 amino acids. For the CDR3, the DNA is TGTGCCAGCAGGCAACAGGGACTAGTCACTGAAGCTTTCTTT. Its protein product is CASRQQGLVTEAFF.

The chain recombines TRBV27 with TRBJ2-3; D gene unclear. Germline assignment: CDR1 MNHEY and CDR2 SMNVEV (reference sequence). This CDR3 is 14 amino acids long. Trimming stripped 8 bases from V and 1 base from J, with 13 bases between. CDR3 sequence reads: CASRTDIRTDTQYF. The CDR3 region has the DNA TGTGCCAGCCGTACCGACATACGCACAGATACGCAGTATTTT.

The chain recombines TRBV11-2 with TRBJ2-7; 8 positions match TRBD1. The V segment lost 7 bases and the J segment 5 bases; nucleotides outside the gene matches: 16. The germline CDR1 and CDR2 sequences are SGHAT and FQNNGV. The CDR3 is 16 amino acids. The CDR3 coding sequence is TGTGCCAGCACCATCTCTCCTGCGGGACAGGCTCACGAGCAGTACTTC. Translated: CASTISPAGQAHEQYF.

The genes are TRBV29-1 and TRBJ2-7; 12 positions agree with TRBD2. V dropped 6 bases and J dropped 9; count of bases not matched to a gene: 15. The CDR3 is 15 amino acids. The germline CDR1 and CDR2 sequences are SQVTM and ANQGSEA. The DNA for the CDR3 is TGCAGCGTACGGACTAGCGGGACTCCCCCGAGCGGGCAGTACTTC. Residues: CSVRTSGTPPSGQYF.

V is TRBV11-3 and J is TRBJ2-5; D possibly corresponds to TRBD1 (5 bases). V was cut by 4 bases and J by 2 bases, with 17 bases left in between. The CDR3 runs to 16 residues. CDR1 is SGHNT, CDR2 YENEEA, per germline. Here the CDR3 DNA reads TGTGCCAGCAGCTCGCCCCCCCAGGGTGAGCAAGAGACCCAGTACTTC. Translating it yields CASSSPPQGEQETQYF.

This clonotype was seen at least ten times. CDR3 in DNA: TGTGCCATCAGTGAGATAGGACCACTAGCCTTTTATGGCTACACCTTC. Protein: CAISEIGPLAFYGYTF. This chain links TRBV10-3 with TRBJ1-2; the D is unclear. CDR1 and CDR2 (germline): ENHRY, SYGVKD. This CDR3 is built from 16 residues. Trimming cost V 2 bases and J 5 bases, with 18 bases left between them.

There are many counts of this clonotype. The chain recombines TRBV12-3 or TRBV12-4 with TRBJ1-1; D unresolved. Trimming left V 6 bases short and J 0 bases short, with 11 bases between. CDR3 length equals 14 residues. The CDR3 sequence: CASRPSTLNTEAFF. CDR3 nucleotide sequence: TGTGCCAGCAGACCTTCGACACTGAACACTGAAGCTTTCTTT.

As for this clonotype: A much larger clonotype is one base distant, so this may be a read error. J is TRBJ1-2 and V is TRBV2, with D perhaps TRBD1 (5 bases). CDR3 length: 14 amino acids. The germline gives CDR1 SNHLY, CDR2 FYNNEI. The CDR3 sequence is CASSADSTVYGCTF. In nucleotides, the CDR3 is TGTGCCAGCAGCGCTGACAGCACGGTCTATGGCTGCACCTTC.

This clonotype was found a few times. The chain uses TRBV24-1 and TRBJ2-7; 9 bases agree with TRBD2. The CDR3 is 13 amino acids. Per germline, CDR1 KGHDR and CDR2 SFDVKD. The J segment lost 6 bases and the V segment lost 6 bases, leaving 5 bases of the junction unmatched. The CDR3 DNA follows: TGTGCCACCAGTCAGAGCGGGAGGAGCGAGCAGTACTTC. Translation gives CATSQSGRSEQYF.

This clonotype was picked up a small number of times. V usage is TRBV28 and J usage is TRBJ2-5; 8 nucleotides line up with TRBD2. The germline CDR1 and CDR2 sequences are MDHEN and SYDVKM. The CDR3 totals 12 residues. Germline trimming cut 3 bases from V and 13 bases from J; bases unmatched to any gene: 7. CDR3 sequence: CASSLGRLAWYF. Written as DNA, the CDR3 is TGTGCCAGCAGTTTGGGACGACTAGCGTGGTACTTC. The entire variable domain, with the rest obtained from reference TRBV28 and TRBJ2-5, is as follows: DVKVTQSSRYLVKRTGEKVFLECVQDMDHENMFWYRQDPGLGLRLIYFSYDVKMKEKGDIPEGYSVSREKKERFSLILESASTNQTSMYLCASSLGRLAWYFGPGTRLLVL.

The chain links TRBV6-2 or TRBV6-3 to TRBJ1-5; D gene ambiguous. V was clipped by 1 base and J by 2 bases, with 3 bases between them. The CDR3 has 13 residues. Germline lookup yields CDR1 MNHEY and CDR2 SVGEGT. In nucleotides, the CDR3 is TGTGCCAGCAGTTACTTGGGCAATCAGCCCCAGCATTTT. This translates into CASSYLGNQPQHF.

This clonotype occurred many times. The J gene is TRBJ2-3, the V gene TRBV28, with a tentative D call TRBD2 (6 bases). Trimming took off 3 bases at V and 2 bases at J, with 12 bases between the two ends. Germline CDR1 reads MDHEN; CDR2 reads SYDVKM. This CDR3 spans 15 amino acids. CDR3 residues: CASSLGGPFTDTQYF. The CDR3, as DNA: TGTGCCAGCAGTTTGGGGGGACCTTTCACAGATACGCAGTATTTT.

This clonotype was observed at least ten times. The chain combines TRBV12-3 or TRBV12-4 with TRBJ2-2; 10 bases are a match to TRBD2. V gave up 6 bases and J gave up 7 bases; unmatched junction bases: 5. The CDR3 totals 14 residues. CDR3 DNA: TGTGCCAGCAGCACTAGCGGGATAAACGGGGAGCTGTTTTTT. Encoded protein: CASSTSGINGELFF.

The sample holds many counts of this clonotype. Here the CDR3 reads CASSPGEAYEQYF. The CDR3 bases are TGTGCCAGCTCGCCGGGAGAGGCGTACGAGCAGTACTTC. This chain links TRBV12-3 or TRBV12-4 with TRBJ2-7, with a weak D call TRBD2 (6 bases). The CDR3 consists of 13 residues. V lost 8 bases, J lost 4 bases, and 15 bases lay in between.